The clone carrying this TCR beta chain was found a few times. Antigen specificity is unknown. A universal primer site and UMIs were added as TCR cDNA was made by 5'RACE template switching. Using its own MiXCR run on the 5' RACE reads, TCRdb lists one record per CDR3 protein. In the table there are approximately 550,000 distinct CDR3 sequences, about 19% of which are singletons. The data are from a study of T cells after yellow fever vaccination. Overall study context: Preparing low-cell-number fractions relied on SMART-Seq v4 Ultra Low Input. General study findings and limits: Once the booster was given, most primary-vaccination clones reappeared, at just over 95% for CD4 and approximately 88% for CD8.

This CDR3 region has 15 residues. Trimming took 3 bases from V and 6 from J; bases not matched to a gene: 7. The V gene's germline CDR1 is SGDLS and CDR2 YYNGEE. V is TRBV9 and J is TRBJ1-5; TRBD1 matches at 9 bases. This clonotype was sampled from a young man who received the YFV17D yellow fever vaccine. The starting material was PBMCs, obtained 15 days after the yellow fever booster vaccination. The CDR3 region has the DNA TGTGCCAGCAGCGAGTCGGACAGGGGAGGTCAGCCCCAGCATTTT. It yields the protein CASSESDRGGQPQHF.